Each of the 8 T cell receptor beta chains below was sequenced from the same sample in a study of tumor-infiltrating lymphocytes in primary liver carcinoma. Both blood RNA, taken from unsorted whole blood, and germline DNA were extracted. TCR beta cDNA came from roughly 0.45 ug total RNA, primed with a constant-region primer. Libraries of TCR beta came from three nested multiplex PCR rounds with slightly modified ARM-PCR. Amplification in the first two PCR rounds was performed using TRBV1-TRBV30 forward primers and a C-beta reverse primer for approximately 10 cycles each. TCRdb reprocessed the multiplex PCR reads with MiXCR, giving one entry per CDR3 protein. The data show about 320,000 distinct CDR3 sequences, 50% to 70% seen once. The material sequenced was peripheral blood. The receptors come from a man aged 35-49 years with primary liver carcinoma and hepatitis B virus infection.

This clonotype appeared once. In this CDR3 the conserved last residue, phenylalanine or tryptophan, is missing, so a read error is likely. The rearrangement joins TRBV7-9 to TRBJ1-6, with TRBD1 as a possible D gene (5 bases). This CDR3 is 14 amino acids long. Between the trimmed V and J ends, which lost 3 bases and 4 bases, there was a span of 7 bases. Germline loops: CDR1 SEHNR, CDR2 FQNEAQ (reference sequence). The CDR3 sequence: CASSFGGYNSPLHS. CDR3 nucleotides: TGTGCCAGCAGCTTTGGGGGGTATAATTCACCCCTCCACTCT.

This clonotype occurred many times. This chain joins TRBV5-6 and TRBJ2-3; TRBD2 might be the D (6 bases). Germline values: CDR1 SGHDT, CDR2 YYEEEE. Trimming left V 4 bases short and J 0 bases short, with 12 bases between. This CDR3 has 15 residues. The CDR3 region has the DNA TGTGCCAGCAGCCCGGGACTGGGGAGCACAGATACGCAGTATTTT. Its translation is CASSPGLGSTDTQYF.

The table lists this clonotype with a few counts. The genes are TRBV9 and TRBJ2-7; the match to TRBD2 covers 8 bases. This CDR3 spans 14 amino acids. V lost 3 bases, J lost 4 bases, and 6 bases stayed unmatched. In germline, CDR1 is SGDLS, CDR2 YYNGEE. CDR3 DNA: TGTGCCAGCAGCGCTGCGACTAGCGAATACGAGCAGTACTTC. Its translation is CASSAATSEYEQYF.

The chain is built from TRBV11-2 and TRBJ2-7; 7 bases map to TRBD2. CDR3 length equals 15 residues. The ends lost 5 bases at V and 1 base at J; junction bases unmatched: 8. CDR1 is SGHAT and CDR2 is FQNNGV in the germline V gene. The CDR3 DNA follows: TGTGCCAGCAGCCCTTGGGCTAGCGGTTCCTACGAGCAGTACTTC. Translation: CASSPWASGSYEQYF. Together with reference TRBV11-2 and TRBJ2-7, the CDR3 gives the full variable domain: EAGVAQSPRYKIIEKRQSVAFWCNPISGHATLYWYQQILGQGPKLLIQFQNNGVVDDSQLPKDRFSAERLKGVDSTLKIQPAKLEDSAVYLCASSPWASGSYEQYFGPGTRLTVT.

The chain is built from TRBV5-5 and TRBJ2-2, with D hard to call. Trimming removed 0 bases at V and 0 bases at J, with 6 bases between. The CDR3 is 15 residues long. Germline loops: CDR1 SGHKS, CDR2 YYEKEE (reference sequence). CDR3 amino acids: CASSLAASNTGELFF. CDR3 sequence (DNA): TGTGCCAGCAGCTTGGCAGCTTCGAACACCGGGGAGCTGTTTTTT.

On this clonotype: Germline and junction disagree at one end, which may indicate a read error. The chain joins TRBV11-3 to TRBJ2-1, with a possible D match to TRBD2 (5 bases). CDR3 length: 14 amino acids. The V gene's germline CDR1 is SGHNT and CDR2 YENEEA. Here the CDR3 reads CASSSGKANDEQSF. CDR3 bases: TGTGCCAGCAGCTCCGGGAAAGCCAACGATGAGCAGTCTTTC. The full variable domain, its missing parts supplied by reference TRBV11-3 and TRBJ2-1, is EAGVVQSPRYKIIEKKQPVAFWCNPISGHNTLYWYLQNLGQGPELLIRYENEEAVDDSQLPKDRFSAERLKGVDSTLKIQPAELGDSAVYLCASSSGKANDEQSFGPGTRLTVL.

On this clonotype itself: A much bigger clone sits one base away, suggesting this may be a read error. The CDR3 loop reads CASSYGTAQETLYF. The CDR3 coding sequence is TGTGCCAGCAGTTACGGGACAGCCCAAGAGACCCTGTACTTC. The rearrangement uses TRBV6-5 and TRBJ2-5, with TRBD1 identical over 7 bases. Per germline, CDR1 MNHEY and CDR2 SVGAGI. There are 14 residues in the CDR3.

With regard to this clonotype: Because the CDR3 is missing its conserved closing phenylalanine or tryptophan, this is likely a read error. The chain joins TRBV11-2 to TRBJ1-1; tentative D call: TRBD1 (5 bases). Germline assignment: CDR1 SGHAT and CDR2 FQNNGV. The length of the CDR3 is 17 residues. DNA for the CDR3: TGTGCTAGCAGCCCCCTAGGGACGGAGTTCATGAACACTGAGGCTTTCATT. It encodes CASSPLGTEFMNTEAFI.